The clone carrying this T cell receptor (beta chain) was seen more than once but under ten times. What it binds is unknown. This sample is drawn from a study of cytomegalovirus exposure and HLA in healthy donors. Whole-study results and caveats: Later analysis showed most CMV-associated TCR beta chains appearing HLA-restricted.

The PCR contained 60 Vbeta and 13 Jbeta primers. The method was immunoSEQ multiplex PCR; TCRdb's version includes in-frame clones alone and lacks a portion of them. The profile shows about 96,000 clones, approximately 64% of them singletons. Trimming stripped 0 bases from V and 12 bases from J, with 17 bases between. The CDR3 has 14 amino acids. Germline V gives CDR1 MRHNA, CDR2 SNTAGT. This chain joins TRBV6-4 and TRBJ1-1; no reliable D call. Sample: PBMCs. The clonotype was recovered from a man between 60 and 70 years old in good health and CMV-seronegative. This chain's CDR3 is CASSDSSLSGWPFF. Here the CDR3 DNA reads TGTGCCAGCAGTGACTCTTCATTATCGGGTTGGCCTTTCTTT.